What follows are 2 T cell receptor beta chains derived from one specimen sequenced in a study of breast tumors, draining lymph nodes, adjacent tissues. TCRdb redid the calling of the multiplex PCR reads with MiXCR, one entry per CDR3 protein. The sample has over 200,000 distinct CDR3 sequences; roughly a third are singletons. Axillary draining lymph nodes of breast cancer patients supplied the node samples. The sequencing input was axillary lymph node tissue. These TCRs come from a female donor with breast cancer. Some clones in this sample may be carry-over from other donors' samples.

The CDR3 sequence: CASSPHGTVNEKLFF. The CDR3 DNA is TGTGCCAGCAGTCCACACGGGACAGTTAATGAAAAACTGTTTTTT. This chain joins TRBV6-4 and TRBJ1-4; 7 nucleotides agree with TRBD1. Trimming removed 5 bases from V and 4 bases from J; junction bases left unmatched: 7. Per the germline V gene, CDR1 is MRHNA and CDR2 is SNTAGT. The CDR3 covers 15 residues.

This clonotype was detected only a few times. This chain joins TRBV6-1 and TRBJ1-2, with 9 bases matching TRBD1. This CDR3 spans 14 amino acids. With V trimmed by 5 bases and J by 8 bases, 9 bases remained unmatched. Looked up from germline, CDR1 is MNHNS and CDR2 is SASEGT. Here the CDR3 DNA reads TGTGCCAGCAGTTACCGGGACAGGGTCTACGGCTACACCTTC. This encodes CASSYRDRVYGYTF.